Listed below are T cell receptor beta chains from one sample, sequenced in a study of shared clonotypes between healthy human individuals. Profiling relied on immunoSEQ multiplex PCR, and the TCRdb table lists in-frame clones only, not all of them. The sample yields about 380,000 clones, around 96% seen once. Sequencing was carried out using memory CD8+ T cells sorted from blood. The receptors come from a man in his thirties or forties in good health. Both conserved end residues are part of each CDR3. The D gene is left open where the match is weak. A clone size is listed for some rows: how often the clone was seen (once, few, many), or a class if it is expanded.

14,TRBV6-5,TRBJ1-1,once,.,CASSLMGGDTEAFF,TGTGCCAGCAGTTTAATGGGGGGGGACACTGAAGCTTTCTTT
14,TRBV5-1,TRBJ1-3,.,.,CASSPGGSGNTIYF,TGCGCCAGCAGCCCCGGGGGATCTGGAAACACCATATATTTT
14,TRBV9,TRBJ1-1,.,TRBD1,CASSVRTGIGEAFF,TGTGCCAGCAGCGTAAGGACAGGGATCGGTGAAGCTTTCTTT
15,TRBV7-6,TRBJ2-2,.,.,CASSLAASNTGELFF,TGTGCCAGCAGCTTAGCGGCGTCGAACACCGGGGAGCTGTTTTTT
16,TRBV23-1,TRBJ2-5,.,.,CASSTDGRELGETQYF,TGCGCCAGCAGTACTGACGGACGGGAACTAGGGGAGACCCAGTACTTC
14,TRBV19,TRBJ1-3,.,.,CASLQMNSGNTIYF,TGTGCCAGCCTTCAGATGAACTCTGGAAACACCATATATTTT
16,TRBV2,TRBJ1-6,.,.,CASSGHSAGNNSPLHF,TGTGCCAGCAGTGGTCACTCGGCAGGGAATAATTCACCCCTCCACTTT
14,TRBV19,TRBJ1-5,.,.,CASIEAGGDQPQHF,TGTGCCAGTATCGAGGCAGGAGGGGATCAGCCCCAGCATTTT
19,TRBV7-8,TRBJ2-1,.,TRBD2,CASSLGISWREGLDNEQFF,TGTGCCAGCAGCTTAGGAATTTCCTGGCGGGAGGGCCTTGACAATGAGCAGTTCTTC
17,TRBV11-2,TRBJ2-3,.,.,CASGSGQTGVTTDTQYF,TGTGCCAGCGGGTCAGGACAGACGGGAGTAACGACAGATACGCAGTATTTT
17,TRBV27,TRBJ2-3,once,TRBD2,CASSLSSSGASTDTQYF,TGTGCCAGCAGTTTATCATCTAGCGGGGCTAGCACAGATACGCAGTATTTT
11,TRBV28,TRBJ2-7,.,.,CASSLDYEQYF,TGTGCCAGCAGTTTAGACTACGAGCAGTACTTC
12,TRBV2,TRBJ1-1,.,.,CARGPVNTEAFF,TGTGCCAGGGGACCAGTGAACACTGAAGCTTTCTTT
11,TRBV28,TRBJ2-7,.,.,CASSLAGRQYF,TGTGCCAGCAGTTTAGCGGGACGGCAGTACTTC
13,TRBV10-3,TRBJ1-4,.,.,CAISAGEGEKLFF,TGTGCCATCAGTGCAGGGGAAGGTGAAAAACTGTTTTTT
16,TRBV15,TRBJ1-1,.,TRBD1,CATSRRQGGIDSEAFF,TGTGCCACCAGCCGACGACAGGGAGGAATTGACTCTGAAGCTTTCTTT